Each of the 13 T cell receptor beta chains below was sequenced from the same sample in a study of cytomegalovirus exposure and HLA in healthy donors. Researchers ran the PCR with 60 Vbeta and 13 Jbeta primers. Clones were read by immunoSEQ multiplex PCR, and TCRdb kept only the in-frame ones, dropping some. The table lists 99,000 or so clones, 83% of them singletons, with 5% to 6.5% in the top ten. The sample comprised PBMCs. The receptors stem from a man younger than 35 in good health and CMV-seronegative.

The CDR3 sequence is CSVGGGSGYNEQFF. Here the CDR3 DNA reads TGCAGCGTAGGTGGGGGTAGCGGGTACAATGAGCAGTTCTTC. This chain connects TRBV29-1 to TRBJ2-1; 7 bases match TRBD2. Germline V gene sequence: CDR1 SQVTM, CDR2 ANQGSEA. This CDR3 has 14 residues. Losses at the gene ends were 6 bases for V and 4 bases for J; bases not matched to a gene: 9.

The chain is built from TRBV27 and TRBJ1-2; D possibly corresponds to TRBD1 (5 bases). Germline assignment: CDR1 MNHEY and CDR2 SMNVEV (reference sequence). V gave up 4 bases and J gave up 4 bases, with 13 bases separating them. CDR3 length: 14 residues. This CDR3 is CASSSSRAGYGYTF. The CDR3 nucleotides are TGTGCCAGCAGTTCCTCCAGGGCAGGCTATGGCTACACCTTC.

The V and J genes are TRBV4-1 and TRBJ1-2; 11 bases are shared with TRBD1. The V gene end was trimmed by 0 bases and the J gene end by 5 bases; junction bases not matched to a gene: 2. This CDR3 has 15 residues. The germline CDR1 and CDR2 sequences are MGHRA and YSYEKL. The CDR3 loop reads CASSQEGQGAYGYTF. The CDR3 DNA reads as TGCGCCAGCAGCCAAGAAGGACAGGGGGCTTATGGCTACACCTTC.

This chain uses TRBV7-9 with TRBJ2-5; D unclear. Trimming stripped 7 bases from V and 5 bases from J, with 8 bases between. Germline CDR1 SEHNR, CDR2 FQNEAQ (reference sequence). CDR3 length: 11 residues. The CDR3 region is CASTRAETQYF. CDR3 sequence (DNA): TGTGCCAGCACCCGCGCTGAGACCCAGTACTTC.

The genes are TRBV5-4 and TRBJ1-2, with 7 bases aligning to TRBD1. CDR3 length: 13 amino acids. The germline CDR1 and CDR2 sequences are SGHNT and YYREEE (reference sequence). Germline trimming cut 4 bases from V and 5 bases from J; bases unmatched to any gene: 5. CDR3 coding DNA: TGTGCCAGCAGCGGGGACAGTGGATATGGCTACACCTTC. Translated: CASSGDSGYGYTF.

The V and J genes are TRBV6-1 and TRBJ2-1; 9 bases match TRBD1. CDR3 length: 14 residues. Germline CDR1 is MNHNS and CDR2 is SASEGT. With 8 bases clipped from V and 8 bases from J, the junction kept 10 bases outside the gene matches. This chain's CDR3 is CASHRTGDTDEQFF. In nucleotides, the CDR3 is TGTGCCAGCCACAGGACAGGGGATACGGATGAGCAGTTCTTC.

This clone has a handful of counts. This sequence joins TRBV6-5 and TRBJ1-2; 9 nucleotides align to TRBD1. V was clipped by 4 bases and J by 8 bases; unmatched bases: 5. From germline, CDR1 is MNHEY and CDR2 SVGAGI. The length of the CDR3 is 13 residues. Here the CDR3 reads CASSFRTGVGYTF. CDR3 sequence (DNA): TGTGCCAGCAGTTTCCGGACAGGGGTCGGCTACACCTTC.

This chain links TRBV7-2 with TRBJ1-3, with D possibly matching TRBD1 (6 bases). The CDR3 is 14 amino acids. Deletions cut 7 bases from V and 3 bases from J, with 13 bases between. Germline-derived CDR1 and CDR2 are SGHTA and FQGNSA. The CDR3 DNA is TGTGCCAGCACCAAACAGGGCTATGGAAACACCATATATTTT. Its translation: CASTKQGYGNTIYF. The variable domain in full, completed from reference TRBV7-2 and TRBJ1-3, reads GAGVSQSPSNKVTEKGKDVELRCDPISGHTALYWYRQSLGQGLEFLIYFQGNSAPDKSGLPSDRFSAERTGGSVSTLTIQRTQQEDSAVYLCASTKQGYGNTIYFGEGSWLTVV.

The rearrangement uses TRBV20-1 and TRBJ1-1, with D perhaps matching TRBD1 (5 bases). The germline V gene encodes CDR1 DFQATT and CDR2 SNEGSKA (reference sequence). There are 11 residues in the CDR3. The CDR3 DNA is TGCAGGGGGCGCGGATACACTGAAGCTTTCTTT. The encoded protein is CRGRGYTEAFF.

The count of this clone is one. The chain recombines TRBV5-1 with TRBJ2-1; 15 nucleotides line up with TRBD2. Looked up from germline, CDR1 is SGHRS and CDR2 is YFSETQ. The CDR3 is 17 amino acids. V lost 4 bases, J lost 7 bases, and 9 bases stayed unmatched. The CDR3 is CASSRTTGTSGRNEQFF. CDR3 sequence (DNA): TGCGCCAGCAGCAGGACCACCGGGACTAGCGGGAGGAATGAGCAGTTCTTC.

The chain links TRBV19 to TRBJ2-7; TRBD2 matches at 7 bases. This CDR3 contains 15 residues. Germline CDR1 is LNHDA and CDR2 is SQIVND (reference sequence). V shed 6 bases and J 6 bases; nucleotides not matched to a gene: 14. The CDR3 loop reads CASRKRDEKYSEQYF. DNA of the CDR3: TGTGCCAGTAGGAAGCGGGATGAAAAATACAGCGAGCAGTACTTC.

V gene TRBV6-1 combines with J gene TRBJ1-2; 11 bases are shared with TRBD1. Germline-derived CDR1 and CDR2 are MNHNS and SASEGT. The CDR3 consists of 15 residues. The J segment lost 5 bases and the V segment lost 5 bases, leaving 7 bases of the junction unmatched. The CDR3 sequence is CASSIGQGARYGYTF. The CDR3 DNA follows: TGTGCCAGCAGTATAGGACAGGGGGCCAGGTATGGCTACACCTTC.

The genes are TRBV5-6 and TRBJ2-7; 7 bases map to TRBD1. Germline V gene lookup returns CDR1 SGHDT and CDR2 YYEEEE. CDR3 size: 14 residues. V shed 6 bases, J shed 0 bases, and the junction held 6 bases outside the gene matches. The CDR3 DNA reads as TGTGCCAGCATGGGGACAGTAGGCTCCTACGAGCAGTACTTC. Translated: CASMGTVGSYEQYF.